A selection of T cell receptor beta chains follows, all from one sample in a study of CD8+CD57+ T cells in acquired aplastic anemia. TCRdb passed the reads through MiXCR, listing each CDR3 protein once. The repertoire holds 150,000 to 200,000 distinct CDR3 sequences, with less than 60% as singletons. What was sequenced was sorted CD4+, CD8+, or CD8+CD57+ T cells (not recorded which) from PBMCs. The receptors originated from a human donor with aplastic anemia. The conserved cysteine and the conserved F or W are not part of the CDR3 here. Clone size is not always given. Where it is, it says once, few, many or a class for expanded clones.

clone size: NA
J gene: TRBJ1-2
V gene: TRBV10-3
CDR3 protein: AISESGKASSFGYT

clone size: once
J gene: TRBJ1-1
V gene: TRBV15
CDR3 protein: ATSSDGTANTEAF

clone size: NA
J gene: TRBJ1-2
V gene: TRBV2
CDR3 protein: ASPGQGMGGYT

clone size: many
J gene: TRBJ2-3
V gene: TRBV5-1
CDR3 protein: ASSLEDTQY

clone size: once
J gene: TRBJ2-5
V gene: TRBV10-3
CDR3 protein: AVGRNQETQY

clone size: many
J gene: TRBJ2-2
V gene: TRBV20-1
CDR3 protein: SAYDPRRGELF

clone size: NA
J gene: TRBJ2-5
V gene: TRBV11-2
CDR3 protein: ASSQVVGGRSQETQY

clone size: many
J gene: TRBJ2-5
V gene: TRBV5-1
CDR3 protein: ASSDQGRETQY

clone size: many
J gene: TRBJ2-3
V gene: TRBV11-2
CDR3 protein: ASSLGLGLGLAGADTQY

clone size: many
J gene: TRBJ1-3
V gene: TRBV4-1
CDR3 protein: ASSAPGQGARRGNTIY

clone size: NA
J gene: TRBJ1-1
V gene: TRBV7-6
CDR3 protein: ASSLETDTEAF

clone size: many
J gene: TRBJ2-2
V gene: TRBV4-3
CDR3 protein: ASSQDNTGELF

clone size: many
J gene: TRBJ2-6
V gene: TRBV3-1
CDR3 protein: ASGLAGDGANVLT

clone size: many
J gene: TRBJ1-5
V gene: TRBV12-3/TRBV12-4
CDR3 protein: ASSLNSQNQPQH

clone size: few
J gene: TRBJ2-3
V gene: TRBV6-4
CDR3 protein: ASIFPDTQY

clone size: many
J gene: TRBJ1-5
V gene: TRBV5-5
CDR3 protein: ASSLVGGNQPQH

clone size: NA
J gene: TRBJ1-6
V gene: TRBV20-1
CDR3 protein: SASRGQENSPLH

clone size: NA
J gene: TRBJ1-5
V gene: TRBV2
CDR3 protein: ASSPLDRGSNQPQH

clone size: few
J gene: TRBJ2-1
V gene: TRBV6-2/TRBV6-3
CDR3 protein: ASSYGTPVYNEQF

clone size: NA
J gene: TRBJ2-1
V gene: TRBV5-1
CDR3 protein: ASSLNPGQGANEQS

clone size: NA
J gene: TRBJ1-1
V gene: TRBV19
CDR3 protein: ASVSGTGNTEAF

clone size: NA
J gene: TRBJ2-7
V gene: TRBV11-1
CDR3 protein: ASSLSGQGATYEQY

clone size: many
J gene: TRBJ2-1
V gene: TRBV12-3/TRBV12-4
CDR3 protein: ASSLSPQQF

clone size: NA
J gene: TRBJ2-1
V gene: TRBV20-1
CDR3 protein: SARPAGSYNEQF

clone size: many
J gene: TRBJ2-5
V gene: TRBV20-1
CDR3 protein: SARGETQY

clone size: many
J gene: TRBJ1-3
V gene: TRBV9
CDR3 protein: ASSRAGNTIY

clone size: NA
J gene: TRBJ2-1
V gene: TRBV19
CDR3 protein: ASSYDRGSYNEQF